These T cell receptor beta chains were read from a single sample in a study of early T cells in non-severe SARS-CoV-2 infection. TCRdb analysed the 5' RACE reads with MiXCR anew, one entry per CDR3 protein. The table includes fewer than 85,000 distinct CDR3 sequences, around 15% detected once. Material: whole blood. Source of these receptors: an adult who was a healthcare worker with PCR-confirmed SARS-CoV-2 infection or an uninfected control (not recorded which). CDR3s include the opening cysteine and the closing phenylalanine or tryptophan. A D gene is named only where the DNA matches it firmly. Clone size appears in some rows only: once, few, many, or a class for an expanded clone.

v_gene	d_gene	abundance	j_gene	CDR3aa	CDR3nt
TRBV3-1	TRBD1	many	TRBJ1-4	CASSSGQGASNEKLFF	TGTGCCAGCAGCAGCGGACAGGGCGCAAGTAATGAAAAACTGTTTTTT
TRBV6-6	.	many	TRBJ2-3	CASSQNSLADTQYF	TGTGCCAGCAGTCAGAACAGTTTAGCAGATACGCAGTATTTT
TRBV6-5	.	.	TRBJ2-3	CASSPAGRPGTDTQYF	TGTGCCAGCAGCCCGGCGGGCCGCCCAGGGACAGATACGCAGTATTTT
TRBV11-2	TRBD1	many	TRBJ2-2	CASSLIQGANTGELFF	TGTGCCAGCAGCTTAATACAGGGGGCGAACACCGGGGAGCTGTTTTTT
TRBV11-2	.	few	TRBJ2-2	CASSLVLGTNTGELFF	TGTGCCAGCAGCTTAGTACTGGGAACGAACACCGGGGAGCTGTTTTTT
TRBV7-2	TRBD2	many	TRBJ2-1	CASSFRSGGPNEQFF	TGTGCCAGCAGCTTCAGGTCGGGGGGGCCGAATGAGCAGTTCTTC
TRBV20-1	.	.	TRBJ1-3	CSASRDNSGNTIYF	TGCAGTGCTAGTAGGGACAACTCTGGAAACACCATATATTTT
TRBV2	.	once	TRBJ2-5	CAEWGTTGTQYF	TGTGCCGAGTGGGGAACCACAGGGACCCAGTACTTC
TRBV12-5	TRBD2	.	TRBJ2-2	CACALLAGLDSGELFF	TGTGCTTGTGCCCTTCTAGCGGGCTTAGATTCCGGGGAGCTGTTTTTT
TRBV18	.	many	TRBJ2-7	CASSPRERAYEQYF	TGTGCCAGCTCCCCCCGGGAGCGGGCCTACGAGCAGTACTTC
TRBV6-5	TRBD1	many	TRBJ2-3	CASKQDRDTDTQYF	TGTGCCAGCAAACAGGACAGGGACACAGATACGCAGTATTTT
TRBV5-4	.	many	TRBJ1-2	CASSTGRGDGYTF	TGTGCCAGCAGCACTGGGAGGGGGGATGGCTACACCTTC
TRBV4-1	.	many	TRBJ2-7	CASSLWPRGERDYEQYF	TGCGCCAGCAGCCTTTGGCCTCGAGGAGAGAGGGACTACGAGCAGTACTTC
TRBV7-2	.	.	TRBJ2-7	CASSFGQGSSYEQYF	TGTGCCAGCAGCTTCGGCCAGGGTAGCTCCTACGAGCAGTACTTC
TRBV7-2	TRBD1	many	TRBJ1-2	CASSSRTGGGGYTF	TGTGCCAGCAGCTCCCGGACAGGGGGCGGAGGCTACACCTTC
TRBV7-6	.	.	TRBJ1-5	CASSWGFNQPQHF	TGTGCCAGCAGCTGGGGATTCAATCAGCCCCAGCATTTT
TRBV6-5	.	many	TRBJ2-1	CASSYSASGYNEQFF	TGTGCCAGCAGTTACTCGGCGAGCGGCTACAATGAGCAGTTCTTC
TRBV12-3/TRBV12-4	.	many	TRBJ2-5	CASSSGKGMRIQETQYF	TGTGCCAGCAGTTCCGGAAAAGGGATGAGGATCCAAGAGACCCAGTACTTC
TRBV9	.	many	TRBJ1-3	CASSVGERQGQNTIYF	TGTGCCAGCAGCGTGGGTGAGCGGCAGGGTCAAAACACCATATATTTT